Included here is one T cell receptor (beta chain) sequence, with context. The sample belongs to a study of blood T cell repertoires in COVID-19. The germline gives CDR1 SNHLY, CDR2 FYNNEI. V shed 7 bases and J shed 8 bases, with 13 bases lying between them. The CDR3 is made up of 12 amino acids. Profiling relied on immunoSEQ multiplex PCR, and the TCRdb table lists in-frame clones only, not all of them. The sample shows fewer than 75,000 clones, 70% to 90% of them seen only once. Sequenced: peripheral blood. This receptor was obtained from a man aged 50-60 years with active COVID-19. The chain is built from TRBV2 and TRBJ2-3, with D maybe TRBD2 (7 bases). The CDR3 DNA reads as TGTGCCAGCACCAAAGGGGGGGGTACGCAGTATTTT. Encoded protein: CASTKGGGTQYF.